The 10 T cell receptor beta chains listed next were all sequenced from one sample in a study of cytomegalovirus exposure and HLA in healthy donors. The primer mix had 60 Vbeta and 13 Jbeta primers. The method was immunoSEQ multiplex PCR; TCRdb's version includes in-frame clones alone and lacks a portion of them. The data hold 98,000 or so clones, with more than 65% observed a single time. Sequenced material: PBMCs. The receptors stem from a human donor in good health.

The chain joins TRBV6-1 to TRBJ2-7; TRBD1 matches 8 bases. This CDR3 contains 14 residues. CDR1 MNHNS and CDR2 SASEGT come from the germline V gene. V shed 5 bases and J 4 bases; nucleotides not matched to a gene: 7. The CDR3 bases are TGTGCCAGCAGTAAGACAGGGGACCGATACGAGCAGTACTTC. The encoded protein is CASSKTGDRYEQYF.

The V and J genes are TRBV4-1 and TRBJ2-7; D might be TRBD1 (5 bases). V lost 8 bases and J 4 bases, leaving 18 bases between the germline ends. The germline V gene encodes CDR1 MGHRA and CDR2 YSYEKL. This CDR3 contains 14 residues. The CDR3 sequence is CASGPEGVGYEQYF. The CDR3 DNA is TGCGCCAGCGGCCCCGAAGGGGTCGGGTACGAGCAGTACTTC.

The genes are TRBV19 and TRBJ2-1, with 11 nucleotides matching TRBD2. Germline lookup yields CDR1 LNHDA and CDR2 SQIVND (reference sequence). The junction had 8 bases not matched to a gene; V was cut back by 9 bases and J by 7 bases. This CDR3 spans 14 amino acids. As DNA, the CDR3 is TGTGCCAGCAGACCTAGCGGGGGGATTAATGAGCAGTTCTTC. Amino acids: CASRPSGGINEQFF.

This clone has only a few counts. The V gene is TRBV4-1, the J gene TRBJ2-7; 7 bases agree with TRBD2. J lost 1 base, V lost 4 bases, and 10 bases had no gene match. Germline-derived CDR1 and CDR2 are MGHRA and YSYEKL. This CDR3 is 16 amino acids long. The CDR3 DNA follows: TGCGCCAGCAGCCCCTACAGCGGGATTGAGTCCTACGAGCAGTACTTC. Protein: CASSPYSGIESYEQYF.

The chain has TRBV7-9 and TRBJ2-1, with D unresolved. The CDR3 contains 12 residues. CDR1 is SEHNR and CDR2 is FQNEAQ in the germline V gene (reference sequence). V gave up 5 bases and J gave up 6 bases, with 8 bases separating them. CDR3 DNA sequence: TGTGCCAGCAGCCCCGGTGGCAATGAGCAGTTCTTC. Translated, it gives CASSPGGNEQFF.

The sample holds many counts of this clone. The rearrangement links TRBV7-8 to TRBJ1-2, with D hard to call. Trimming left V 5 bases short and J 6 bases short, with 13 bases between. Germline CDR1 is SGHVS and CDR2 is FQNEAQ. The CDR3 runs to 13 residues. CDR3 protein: CASSDGGEDGYTF. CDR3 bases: TGTGCCAGCAGCGATGGAGGCGAGGATGGCTACACCTTC.

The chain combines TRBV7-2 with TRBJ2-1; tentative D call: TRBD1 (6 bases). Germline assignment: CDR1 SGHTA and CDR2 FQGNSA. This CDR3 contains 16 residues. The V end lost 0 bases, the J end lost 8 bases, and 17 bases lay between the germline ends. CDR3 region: CASSLAWGQGKDEQFF. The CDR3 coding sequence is TGTGCCAGCAGCTTAGCATGGGGGCAAGGGAAGGATGAGCAGTTCTTC.

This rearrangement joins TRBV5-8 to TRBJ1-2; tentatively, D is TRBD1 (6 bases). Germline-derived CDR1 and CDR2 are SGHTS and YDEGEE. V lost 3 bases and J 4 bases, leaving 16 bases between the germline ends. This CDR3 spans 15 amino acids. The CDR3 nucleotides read TGTGCCAGCAGCTGGGACGACAGGCAGGCCTATGGCTACACCTTC. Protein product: CASSWDDRQAYGYTF.

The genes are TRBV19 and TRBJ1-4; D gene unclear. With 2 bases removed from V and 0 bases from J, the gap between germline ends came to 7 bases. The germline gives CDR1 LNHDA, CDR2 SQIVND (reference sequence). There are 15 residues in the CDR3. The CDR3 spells CASSIRGATNEKLFF. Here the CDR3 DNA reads TGTGCCAGTAGTATAAGAGGAGCAACTAATGAAAAACTGTTTTTT.

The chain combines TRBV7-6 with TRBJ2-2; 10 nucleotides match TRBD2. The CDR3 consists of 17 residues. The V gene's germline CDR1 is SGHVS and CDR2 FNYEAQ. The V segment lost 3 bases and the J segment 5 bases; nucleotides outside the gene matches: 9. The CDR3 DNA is TGTGCCAGCAGCTTGTCCCCAAGCGGGGGGGGGACCGGGGAGCTGTTTTTT. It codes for CASSLSPSGGGTGELFF.